This T cell receptor beta chain emerged from a study of blood T cell repertoires in COVID-19. About the study: Italy, Spain and the United States were the sources of the convalescent and acute COVID-19 samples. T cells, B-cell-depleted T cells, or PBMCs provided the cDNA or gDNA that served as material.

Source study methods: Estimation of nucleated cell counts relied on the amplification of reference gene primers. The protocol was immunoSEQ multiplex PCR, while the TCRdb copy is restricted to in-frame clones and leaves out a portion. For V, J and clone size, that table is used; D and trimming come from the DNA. The top ten clones hold approximately 12% of a sample with 280,000 or so clones, 85% of them seen once. From germline, CDR1 is SGHTS and CDR2 YDEGEE. V shed 6 bases and J 5 bases; nucleotides not matched to a gene: 20. The CDR3 extends over 18 amino acids. Sequencing used peripheral blood. The chain employs TRBV5-8 and TRBJ2-5; 9 nucleotides align to TRBD2. This TCR was recovered from a human donor in a cohort sampled during active COVID-19. In DNA, the CDR3 is TGTGCCAGCACCCCTGGGGGGCTGAGCGGGAGGCTTGGGGAGACCCAGTACTTC. This codes for CASTPGGLSGRLGETQYF.